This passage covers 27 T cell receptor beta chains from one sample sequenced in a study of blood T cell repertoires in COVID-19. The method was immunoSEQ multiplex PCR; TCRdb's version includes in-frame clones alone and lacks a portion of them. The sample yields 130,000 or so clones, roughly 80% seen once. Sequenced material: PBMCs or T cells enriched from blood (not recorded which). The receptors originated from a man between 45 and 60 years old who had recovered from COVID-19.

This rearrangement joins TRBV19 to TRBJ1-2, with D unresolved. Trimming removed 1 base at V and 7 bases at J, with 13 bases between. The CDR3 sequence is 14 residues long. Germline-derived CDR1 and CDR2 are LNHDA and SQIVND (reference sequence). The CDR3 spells CASSIGPGDGGYTF. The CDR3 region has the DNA TGTGCCAGTAGTATAGGGCCGGGAGACGGTGGCTACACCTTC.

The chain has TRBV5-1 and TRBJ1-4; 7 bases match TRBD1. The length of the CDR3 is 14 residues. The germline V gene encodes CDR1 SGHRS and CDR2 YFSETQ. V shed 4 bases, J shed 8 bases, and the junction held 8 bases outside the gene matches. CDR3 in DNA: TGCGCCAGCAGCCCACCGGGACAGTTGGAAAAACTGTTTTTT. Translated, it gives CASSPPGQLEKLFF.

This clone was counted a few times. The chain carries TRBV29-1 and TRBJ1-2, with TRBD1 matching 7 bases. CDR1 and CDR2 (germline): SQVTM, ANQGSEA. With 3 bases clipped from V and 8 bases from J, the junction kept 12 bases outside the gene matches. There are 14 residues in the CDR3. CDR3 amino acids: CSVDAVGRGEGYTF. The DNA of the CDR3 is TGCAGCGTTGACGCAGTGGGCAGGGGGGAAGGCTACACCTTC.

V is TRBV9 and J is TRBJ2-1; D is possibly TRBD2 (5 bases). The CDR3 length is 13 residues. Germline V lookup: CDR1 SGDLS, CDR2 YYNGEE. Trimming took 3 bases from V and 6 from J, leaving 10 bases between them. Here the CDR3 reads CASSAGFPNEQFF. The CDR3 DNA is TGTGCCAGCAGCGCGGGATTCCCCAATGAGCAGTTCTTC.

DNA for the CDR3: TGTGCCAGCAGTTTAGACAGCTCTGGGGCCAACGTCCTGACTTTC. Translation gives CASSLDSSGANVLTF. The rearrangement links TRBV28 to TRBJ2-6; tentative D call: TRBD1 (5 bases). V was pared by 2 bases and J by 0 bases, with 5 bases between. The CDR3 is 15 residues long. Germline loops: CDR1 MDHEN, CDR2 SYDVKM.

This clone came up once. CDR3 in amino acids: CASSSTGVGTEAFF. The CDR3 DNA is TGTGCCAGCAGCTCAACAGGGGTGGGCACTGAAGCTTTCTTT. The chain combines TRBV7-6 with TRBJ1-1; TRBD1 aligns across 7 bases. The V and J ends lost 4 bases and 4 bases, in that order; junction bases with no gene match: 6. CDR1 and CDR2 from the germline V gene are SGHVS and FNYEAQ. The CDR3 is made up of 14 amino acids.

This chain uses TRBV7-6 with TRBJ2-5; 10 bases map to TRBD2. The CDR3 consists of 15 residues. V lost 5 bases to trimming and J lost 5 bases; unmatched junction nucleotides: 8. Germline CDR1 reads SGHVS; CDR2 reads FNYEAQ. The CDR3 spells CASSPLAGGWETQYF. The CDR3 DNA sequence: TGTGCCAGCAGCCCGTTAGCGGGGGGTTGGGAGACCCAGTACTTC. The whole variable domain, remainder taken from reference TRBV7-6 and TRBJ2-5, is GAGVSQSPRYKVTKRGQDVALRCDPISGHVSLYWYRQALGQGPEFLTYFNYEAQQDKSGLPNDRFSAERPEGSISTLTIQRTEQRDSAMYRCASSPLAGGWETQYFGPGTRLLVL.

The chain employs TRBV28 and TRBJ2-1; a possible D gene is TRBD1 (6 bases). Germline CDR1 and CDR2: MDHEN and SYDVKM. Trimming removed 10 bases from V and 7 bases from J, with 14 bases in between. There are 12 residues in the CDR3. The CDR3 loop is CATLKQGNEQFF. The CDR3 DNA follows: TGTGCCACACTAAAACAGGGAAATGAGCAGTTCTTC.

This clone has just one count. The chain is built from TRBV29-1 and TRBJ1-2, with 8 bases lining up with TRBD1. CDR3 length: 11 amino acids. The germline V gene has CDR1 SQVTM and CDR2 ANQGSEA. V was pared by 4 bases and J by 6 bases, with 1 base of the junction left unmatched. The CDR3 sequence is CSVGQGNGYTF. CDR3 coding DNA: TGCAGCGTTGGACAGGGGAATGGCTACACCTTC.

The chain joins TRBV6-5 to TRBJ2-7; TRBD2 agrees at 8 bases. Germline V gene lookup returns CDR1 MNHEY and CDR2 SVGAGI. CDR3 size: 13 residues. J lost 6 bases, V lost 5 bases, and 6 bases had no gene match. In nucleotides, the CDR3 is TGTGCCAGCAGTCGGGGGGGCAGGTCCGAGCAGTACTTC. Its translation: CASSRGGRSEQYF.

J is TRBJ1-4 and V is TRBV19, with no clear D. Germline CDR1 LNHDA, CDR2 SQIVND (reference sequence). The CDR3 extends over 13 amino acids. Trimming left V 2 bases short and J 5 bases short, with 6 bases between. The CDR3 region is CASSIPRNEKLFF. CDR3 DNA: TGTGCCAGTAGTATACCGCGAAATGAAAAACTGTTTTTT. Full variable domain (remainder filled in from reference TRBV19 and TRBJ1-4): DGGITQSPKYLFRKEGQNVTLSCEQNLNHDAMYWYRQDPGQGLRLIYYSQIVNDFQKGDIAEGYSVSREKKESFPLTVTSAQKNPTAFYLCASSIPRNEKLFFGSGTQLSVL.

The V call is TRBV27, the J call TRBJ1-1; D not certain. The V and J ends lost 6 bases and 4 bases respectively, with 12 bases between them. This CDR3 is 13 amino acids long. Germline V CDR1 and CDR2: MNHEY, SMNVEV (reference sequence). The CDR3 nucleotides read TGTGCCAGCAGGAGGGAAGTCGGCACTGAAGCTTTCTTT. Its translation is CASRREVGTEAFF.

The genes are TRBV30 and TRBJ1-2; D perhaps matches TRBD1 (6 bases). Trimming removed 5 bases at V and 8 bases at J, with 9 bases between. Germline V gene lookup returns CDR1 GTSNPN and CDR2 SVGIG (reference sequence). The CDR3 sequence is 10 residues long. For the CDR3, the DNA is TGTGCCTGGTATACAGGGGGCTACACCTTC. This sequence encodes CAWYTGGYTF.

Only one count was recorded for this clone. CDR3 sequence reads: CASRILIGGGGSTGELFF. As DNA, the CDR3 is TGTGCCAGTAGAATCCTCATAGGTGGCGGGGGCTCCACCGGGGAGCTGTTTTTT. The V and J genes are TRBV19 and TRBJ2-2, with D maybe TRBD2 (7 bases). V lost 6 bases, J lost 4 bases, and 24 bases lay in between. CDR1 and CDR2 (germline): LNHDA, SQIVND (reference sequence). The CDR3 is 18 residues long. The whole variable domain, filled in from reference TRBV19 and TRBJ2-2, reads DGGITQSPKYLFRKEGQNVTLSCEQNLNHDAMYWYRQDPGQGLRLIYYSQIVNDFQKGDIAEGYSVSREKKESFPLTVTSAQKNPTAFYLCASRILIGGGGSTGELFFGEGSRLTVL.

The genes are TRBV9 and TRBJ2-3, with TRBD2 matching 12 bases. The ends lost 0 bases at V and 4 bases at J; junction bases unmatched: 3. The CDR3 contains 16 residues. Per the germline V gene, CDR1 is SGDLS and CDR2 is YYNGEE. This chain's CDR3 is CASSVAASGGADTQYF. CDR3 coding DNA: TGTGCCAGCAGCGTAGCGGCTAGCGGGGGGGCAGATACGCAGTATTTT.

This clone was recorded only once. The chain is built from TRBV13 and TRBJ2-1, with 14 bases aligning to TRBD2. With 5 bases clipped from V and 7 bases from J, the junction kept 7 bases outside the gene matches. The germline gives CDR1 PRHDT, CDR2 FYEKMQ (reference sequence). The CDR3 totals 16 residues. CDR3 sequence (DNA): TGTGCCAGCAGCCGACTAGCGGGGGGGGCGGGTAATGAGCAGTTCTTC. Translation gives CASSRLAGGAGNEQFF.

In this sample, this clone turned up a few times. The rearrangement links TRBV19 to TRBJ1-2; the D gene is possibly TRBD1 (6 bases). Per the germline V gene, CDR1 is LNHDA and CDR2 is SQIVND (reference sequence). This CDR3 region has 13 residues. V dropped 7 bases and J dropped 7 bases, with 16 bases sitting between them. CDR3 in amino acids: CASNTARGRGYTF. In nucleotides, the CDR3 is TGTGCCAGTAACACGGCCAGGGGACGTGGCTACACCTTC.

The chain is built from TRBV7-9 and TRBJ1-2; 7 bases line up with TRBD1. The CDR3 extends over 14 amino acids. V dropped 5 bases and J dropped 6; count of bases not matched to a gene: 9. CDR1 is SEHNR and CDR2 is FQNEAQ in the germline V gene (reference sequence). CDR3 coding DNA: TGTGCCAGCAGCCCCGACAGGGTGACGGATGGCTACACCTTC. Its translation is CASSPDRVTDGYTF.

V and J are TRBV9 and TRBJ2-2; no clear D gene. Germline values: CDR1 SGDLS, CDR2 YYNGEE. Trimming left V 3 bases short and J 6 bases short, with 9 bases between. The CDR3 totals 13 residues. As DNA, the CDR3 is TGTGCCAGCAGCGCCCGTAATCCCGGGGAGCTGTTTTTT. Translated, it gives CASSARNPGELFF.

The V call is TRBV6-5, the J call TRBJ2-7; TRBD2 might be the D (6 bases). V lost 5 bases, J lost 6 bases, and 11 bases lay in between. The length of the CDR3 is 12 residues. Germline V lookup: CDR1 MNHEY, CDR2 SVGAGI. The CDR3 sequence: CASSLLEGEQYF. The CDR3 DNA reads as TGTGCCAGCAGTCTTCTGGAGGGCGAGCAGTACTTC.

The CDR3: CAWSSNSGLTGELFF. The CDR3 DNA reads as TGTGCCTGGAGTTCCAATTCAGGGTTAACCGGGGAGCTGTTTTTT. The V gene is TRBV30, the J gene TRBJ2-2, with D possibly being TRBD1 (5 bases). V was cut by 2 bases and J by 5 bases, with 15 bases left in between. This CDR3 is built from 15 residues. Germline-derived CDR1 and CDR2 are GTSNPN and SVGIG (reference sequence).

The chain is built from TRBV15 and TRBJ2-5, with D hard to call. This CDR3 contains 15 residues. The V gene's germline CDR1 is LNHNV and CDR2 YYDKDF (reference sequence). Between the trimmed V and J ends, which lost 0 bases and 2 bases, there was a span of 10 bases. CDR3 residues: CATSRDLNRQETQYF. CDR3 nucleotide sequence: TGTGCCACCAGCAGAGATCTTAACCGGCAAGAGACCCAGTACTTC.

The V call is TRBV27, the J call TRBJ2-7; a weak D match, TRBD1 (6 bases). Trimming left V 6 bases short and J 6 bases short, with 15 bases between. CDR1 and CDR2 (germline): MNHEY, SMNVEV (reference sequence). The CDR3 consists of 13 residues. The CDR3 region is CASSHGTTSEQYF. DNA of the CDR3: TGTGCCAGCAGCCACGGGACAACCAGCGAGCAGTACTTC.

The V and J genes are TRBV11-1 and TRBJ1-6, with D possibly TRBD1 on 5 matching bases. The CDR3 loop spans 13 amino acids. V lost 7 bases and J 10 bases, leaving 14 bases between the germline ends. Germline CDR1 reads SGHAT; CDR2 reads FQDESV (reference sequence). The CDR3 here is CASTLSAGSPLHF. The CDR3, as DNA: TGTGCCAGCACCCTAAGCGCAGGGTCACCCCTCCACTTT.

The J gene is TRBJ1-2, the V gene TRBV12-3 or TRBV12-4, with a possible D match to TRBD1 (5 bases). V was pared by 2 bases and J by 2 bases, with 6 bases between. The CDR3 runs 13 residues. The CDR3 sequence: CASSLQGNYGYTF. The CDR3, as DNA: TGTGCCAGCAGTTTACAGGGCAACTATGGCTACACCTTC.

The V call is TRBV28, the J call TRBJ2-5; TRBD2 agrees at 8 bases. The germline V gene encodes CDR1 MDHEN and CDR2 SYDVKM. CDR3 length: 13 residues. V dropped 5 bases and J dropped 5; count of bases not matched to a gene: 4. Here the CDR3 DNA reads TGTGCCAGCAGTCGGGGGGGCCGGGAGACCCAGTACTTC. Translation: CASSRGGRETQYF.

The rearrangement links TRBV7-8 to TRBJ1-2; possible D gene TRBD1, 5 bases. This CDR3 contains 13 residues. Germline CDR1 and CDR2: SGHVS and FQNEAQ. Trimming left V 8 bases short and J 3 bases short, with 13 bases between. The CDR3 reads CASAVGGDYGYTF. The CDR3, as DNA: TGTGCCAGCGCCGTGGGGGGAGACTATGGCTACACCTTC.